The 21 T cell receptor beta chains in this list originate from one sample, sequenced in a study of CD8 T cells in ankylosing spondylitis. Via MiXCR, TCRdb re-called the 5' RACE reads, giving one row per CDR3 protein. The sample contains a few hundred thousand distinct CDR3 sequences, roughly 10% of which appear only once. Input material: blood, either unsorted or a sorted T cell fraction (not recorded which). These receptors originate from a female donor with ankylosing spondylitis or in good health (not recorded which).

This clonotype was recorded many times. The rearrangement joins TRBV5-1 to TRBJ2-2; a possible D gene is TRBD2 (6 bases). In germline, CDR1 is SGHRS, CDR2 YFSETQ. This CDR3 comprises 16 residues. V lost 0 bases and J 0 bases, leaving 9 bases between the germline ends. CDR3 loop: CASSLVPGANTGELFF. The CDR3 DNA reads TGCGCCAGCAGCTTGGTCCCGGGGGCGAACACCGGGGAGCTGTTTTTT.

At least ten counts were recorded for this clonotype. The V gene is TRBV21-1, the J gene TRBJ2-3; the table's D call, TRBD1, has no DNA check behind it. TRBV21-1 is flagged as a pseudogene. CDR3 length equals 12 residues. CDR3 sequence (DNA): TGTGCCAGCGGACAGCTTACAGATACGCAGTATTTT. This codes for CASGQLTDTQYF.

The table lists this clonotype with a few counts. The genes are TRBV7-3 and TRBJ2-3; perhaps TRBD2 as D (6 bases). Between the trimmed V and J ends, which lost 9 bases and 2 bases, there was a span of 15 bases. CDR1 is SGHTA and CDR2 is FQGTGA in the germline V gene. The CDR3 runs to 14 residues. The CDR3 bases are TGTGCCAGTCAGAAGGGGAGGTCCACAGATACGCAGTATTTT. This sequence encodes CASQKGRSTDTQYF.

This clonotype showed up just a few times. The chain couples TRBV12-5 to TRBJ2-5; D ambiguous. Germline V lookup: CDR1 LGHNT, CDR2 FRNRAP. The length of the CDR3 is 13 residues. The V end was cut by 2 bases, the J end by 4 bases, with 8 bases between. CDR3 sequence: CASGLKERETQYF. The CDR3 DNA sequence: TGTGCTAGTGGTTTGAAGGAGAGAGAGACCCAGTACTTC.

The chain employs TRBV27 and TRBJ2-6; D remains ambiguous. From germline, CDR1 is MNHEY and CDR2 SMNVEV (reference sequence). The CDR3 has 15 residues. V shed 1 base and J shed 1 base, with 5 bases lying between them. The CDR3 is CASSLYVSGANVLTF. CDR3 bases: TGTGCCAGCAGTTTATATGTATCTGGGGCCAACGTCCTGACTTTC.

This clonotype came up a few times. The chain couples TRBV7-2 to TRBJ2-5; 8 bases are a match to TRBD1. Germline CDR1 reads SGHTA; CDR2 reads FQGNSA. The V segment lost 2 bases and the J segment 2 bases; nucleotides outside the gene matches: 4. There are 15 residues in the CDR3. This CDR3 is CASSLIRGLQETQYF. The CDR3, as DNA: TGTGCCAGCAGCTTAATCAGGGGGCTTCAAGAGACCCAGTACTTC.

This clonotype turned up a few times. The chain has TRBV12-3 or TRBV12-4 and TRBJ2-1, with 7 bases identical to TRBD2. This CDR3 has 18 amino acids. Trimming cost V 2 bases and J 7 bases; bases outside gene matches: 17. This CDR3 is CASSLSPMTSLFANEQFF. CDR3 DNA sequence: TGTGCCAGCAGTTTATCTCCGATGACTAGCTTGTTCGCAAATGAGCAGTTCTTC.

The chain is built from TRBV20-1 and TRBJ2-7; D might be TRBD2 (7 bases). The V gene lost 6 bases and the J gene lost 2 bases, with 23 bases spanning the gap. Looked up from germline, CDR1 is DFQATT and CDR2 is SNEGSKA (reference sequence). The CDR3 has 16 amino acids. The CDR3 protein is CSAPIRGASPTYEQYF. CDR3 coding DNA: TGCAGTGCCCCCATCCGGGGGGCATCTCCAACCTACGAGCAGTACTTC.

This clonotype was recorded a few times. This chain links TRBV5-1 with TRBJ2-2; 9 bases align to TRBD2. The CDR3 covers 19 residues. V was pared by 3 bases and J by 1 base, with 13 bases of the junction left unmatched. CDR1 and CDR2 from the germline V gene are SGHRS and YFSETQ. CDR3 nucleotides: TGCGCCAGCAGCTGGAGGCGGGCCGGGACTAGCTGGAACACCGGGGAGCTGTTTTTT. Translating it yields CASSWRRAGTSWNTGELFF. Full variable domain (missing parts from reference TRBV5-1 and TRBJ2-2): KAGVTQTPRYLIKTRGQQVTLSCSPISGHRSVSWYQQTPGQGLQFLFEYFSETQRNKGNFPGRFSGRQFSNSRSEMNVSTLELGDSALYLCASSWRRAGTSWNTGELFFGEGSRLTVL.

V gene TRBV24-1 combines with J gene TRBJ1-1; 10 bases align to TRBD1. The V segment lost 6 bases and the J segment 2 bases; nucleotides outside the gene matches: 8. Germline V gene data show CDR1 as KGHDR and CDR2 as SFDVKD. The CDR3 length is 16 residues. The CDR3 loop is CATSPDRGKSNTEAFF. The CDR3 coding sequence is TGTGCCACCAGTCCGGACAGGGGGAAGTCTAACACTGAAGCTTTCTTT.

This clonotype was seen at least ten times. This sequence joins TRBV20-1 and TRBJ2-2; TRBD2 matches at 13 bases. This CDR3 contains 15 residues. The J segment lost 5 bases and the V segment lost 6 bases, leaving 6 bases of the junction unmatched. From germline, CDR1 is DFQATT and CDR2 SNEGSKA (reference sequence). CDR3: CSARTSGRGTGELFF. CDR3 DNA: TGCAGTGCGCGGACTAGCGGGAGAGGTACCGGGGAGCTGTTTTTT.

This clonotype was observed at least ten times. The V gene is TRBV5-1, the J gene TRBJ1-3; weak D call: TRBD1 (5 bases). The CDR3 has 14 amino acids. CDR1 and CDR2 from the germline V gene are SGHRS and YFSETQ. Deletions cut 3 bases from V and 2 bases from J, with 9 bases between. The CDR3 sequence is CASSSGTAGNTIYF. The CDR3 DNA follows: TGCGCCAGCAGCTCGGGGACGGCTGGAAACACCATATATTTT.

On this clonotype: One junction end disagrees with the germline gene, perhaps due to a read error. The chain couples TRBV12-3 or TRBV12-4 to TRBJ2-6; no definite D call. The CDR3 contains 19 residues. CDR3 in amino acids: CASCLVDWSPSSGANVLTF. In nucleotides, the CDR3 is TGTGCCAGCTGTTTAGTCGACTGGAGTCCAAGCTCTGGGGCCAACGTCCTGACTTTC.

This clonotype was seen many times. The chain joins TRBV13 to TRBJ1-5; D not resolved. Looked up from germline, CDR1 is PRHDT and CDR2 is FYEKMQ (reference sequence). The V gene lost 2 bases and the J gene lost 0 bases, with 11 bases spanning the gap. CDR3 length: 16 residues. The CDR3 protein is CASSLPDKFSNQPQHF. The CDR3 bases are TGTGCCAGCAGCTTACCTGATAAGTTTAGCAATCAGCCCCAGCATTTT.

This clonotype has ten or more counts. V is TRBV10-3 and J is TRBJ1-4; 10 positions match TRBD1. Germline CDR1 reads ENHRY; CDR2 reads SYGVKD. CDR3 length: 16 residues. V shed 5 bases, J shed 6 bases, and the junction held 9 bases outside the gene matches. CDR3 in DNA: TGTGCCATCAGTCAAGAACCTGGGACAGGGGATGAAAAACTGTTTTTT. The encoded protein is CAISQEPGTGDEKLFF.

This clonotype came up many times. The J gene is TRBJ2-7, the V gene TRBV5-8, with 7 bases lining up with TRBD2. CDR1 and CDR2 from the germline V gene are SGHTS and YDEGEE. The CDR3 sequence is 14 residues long. Trimming at V came to 5 bases and at J to 4 bases, leaving 9 bases not matched to a gene. The chain's CDR3 is CASRSRRGSYEQYF. The CDR3, as DNA: TGTGCCAGCAGATCCCGGCGGGGGTCATACGAGCAGTACTTC.

This clonotype was counted ten times or more. The chain couples TRBV5-1 to TRBJ2-2; TRBD2 is a possible D gene (5 bases). CDR1 is SGHRS, CDR2 YFSETQ, per germline. This CDR3 comprises 15 residues. Trimming took off 4 bases at V and 4 bases at J, with 14 bases between the two ends. CDR3 loop: CASSPRGILTGELFF. CDR3 DNA: TGCGCCAGCAGCCCAAGAGGGATCCTCACCGGGGAGCTGTTTTTT.

This chain uses TRBV27 with TRBJ2-7; D not resolved. CDR1 MNHEY and CDR2 SMNVEV come from the germline V gene (reference sequence). Trimming shortened V by 3 bases and J by 3 bases, and 15 bases separated the two germline ends. The CDR3 contains 15 residues. CDR3 coding DNA: TGTGCCAGCAGTTTCTCCAAGAGCTTGCGCTACGAGCAGTACTTC. Protein: CASSFSKSLRYEQYF.

This chain joins TRBV7-8 and TRBJ2-5; 10 bases align to TRBD1. The CDR3 is 16 residues long. The V gene's germline CDR1 is SGHVS and CDR2 FQNEAQ. Unmatched junction bases numbered 4, after V lost 0 bases and J lost 3 bases. The CDR3 DNA sequence: TGTGCCAGCAGCTTAGCGGGGGACAGGGGAGAAGAGACCCAGTACTTC. This gives the protein CASSLAGDRGEETQYF.

The chain combines TRBV20-1 with TRBJ2-5; D is unclear. Germline lookup yields CDR1 DFQATT and CDR2 SNEGSKA (reference sequence). V was pared by 3 bases and J by 1 base, with 12 bases between. The CDR3 has 14 residues. CDR3 coding DNA: TGCAGTGCTAGGACGGATCGGGTCCAAGAGACCCAGTACTTC. This gives the protein CSARTDRVQETQYF.

This rearrangement joins TRBV2 to TRBJ1-5; 8 bases line up with TRBD1. The CDR3 has 13 amino acids. Trimming removed 10 bases from V and 3 bases from J; junction bases left unmatched: 5. The germline V gene has CDR1 SNHLY and CDR2 FYNNEI. The CDR3 spells CATGTGFNQPQHF. CDR3 in DNA: TGTGCCACCGGGACAGGCTTCAATCAGCCCCAGCATTTT. The full variable domain, completed using reference TRBV2 and TRBJ1-5, is EPEVTQTPSHQVTQMGQEVILRCVPISNHLYFYWYRQILGQKVEFLVSFYNNEISEKSEIFDDQFSVERPDGSNFTLKIRSTKLEDSAMYFCATGTGFNQPQHFGDGTRLSIL.